These 5 T cell receptor beta chains came from one sample sequenced in a study of cytomegalovirus exposure and HLA in healthy donors. PCR primers comprised 60 Vbeta and 13 Jbeta primers. Generated by immunoSEQ multiplex PCR, the TCRdb table keeps only in-frame clones and is missing some. The table lists around 240,000 clones, about 80% of them singletons. Source material: PBMCs. Source of these receptors: a woman in her forties in good health and CMV-seropositive.

This sequence joins TRBV2 and TRBJ2-1; 8 nucleotides line up with TRBD2. Looked up from germline, CDR1 is SNHLY and CDR2 is FYNNEI. CDR3 length: 15 residues. Losses at the gene ends were 7 bases for V and 0 bases for J; bases not matched to a gene: 5. The DNA of the CDR3 is TGTGCCAGCATCCTAAGCGGGAGCTCCTACAATGAGCAGTTCTTC. This encodes CASILSGSSYNEQFF. Supplemented by reference TRBV2 and TRBJ2-1, the full variable domain reads EPEVTQTPSHQVTQMGQEVILRCVPISNHLYFYWYRQILGQKVEFLVSFYNNEISEKSEIFDDQFSVERPDGSNFTLKIRSTKLEDSAMYFCASILSGSSYNEQFFGPGTRLTVL.

This clone was seen only a few times. The V and J genes are TRBV19 and TRBJ2-1; 10 bases agree with TRBD2. V shed 3 bases, J shed 1 base, and the junction held 6 bases outside the gene matches. This CDR3 is built from 17 residues. Germline V gives CDR1 LNHDA, CDR2 SQIVND (reference sequence). The CDR3: CASSIVTSGLSYNEQFF. In DNA form, the CDR3 reads TGTGCCAGTAGTATCGTGACTAGCGGGCTTTCCTACAATGAGCAGTTCTTC.

The V gene is TRBV5-6, the J gene TRBJ2-1; 9 bases match TRBD1. The ends lost 1 base at V and 5 bases at J; junction bases unmatched: 10. Germline lookup yields CDR1 SGHDT and CDR2 YYEEEE. The CDR3 runs 17 residues. The DNA of the CDR3 is TGTGCCAGCAGCTTGCTGGGTTGGACAGGGGTGAACAATGAGCAGTTCTTC. It translates to CASSLLGWTGVNNEQFF.

This clone was counted a single time. J is TRBJ2-1 and V is TRBV5-1; 9 bases align to TRBD2. Unmatched junction bases numbered 11, after V lost 0 bases and J lost 10 bases. The germline V gene encodes CDR1 SGHRS and CDR2 YFSETQ. CDR3 length equals 16 residues. As DNA, the CDR3 is TGCGCCAGCAGCTTGGCCTTAGCGGGAGCTAGCAGGGAGCAGTTCTTC. Translation: CASSLALAGASREQFF. The variable domain in full, completed from reference TRBV5-1 and TRBJ2-1, reads KAGVTQTPRYLIKTRGQQVTLSCSPISGHRSVSWYQQTPGQGLQFLFEYFSETQRNKGNFPGRFSGRQFSNSRSEMNVSTLELGDSALYLCASSLALAGASREQFFGPGTRLTVL.

The rearrangement links TRBV27 to TRBJ2-7; 7 bases align to TRBD2. Germline assignment: CDR1 MNHEY and CDR2 SMNVEV (reference sequence). V was pared by 6 bases and J by 3 bases, with 11 bases of the junction left unmatched. The CDR3 consists of 15 residues. The CDR3 protein is CASRREFLADYEQYF. The CDR3 nucleotides are TGTGCCAGCAGGCGCGAGTTCCTAGCGGACTACGAGCAGTACTTC.